The 22 T cell receptor beta chains listed next were all sequenced from one sample in a study of T-cell memory formation after mild COVID-19. Via MiXCR, TCRdb re-called the 5' RACE reads, giving one row per CDR3 protein. The sample consists of 550,000 to 600,000 distinct CDR3 sequences, 15% to 20% of them appearing once. The material sequenced was PBMCs or a T cell subset sorted from them (not recorded which). The source is an adult woman who had mild COVID-19 (a few samples of this study predate the infection). Cell type and time point are not known.

The chain links TRBV7-2 to TRBJ1-3; maybe TRBD1 (6 bases). This CDR3 is 12 amino acids long. V was pared by 3 bases and J by 7 bases, with 7 bases between. Germline V lookup: CDR1 SGHTA, CDR2 FQGNSA. In DNA form, the CDR3 reads TGTGCCAGCAGCTTTCAGGGGAACACCATATATTTT. Its translation is CASSFQGNTIYF.

This clonotype was seen at least ten times. The chain uses TRBV6-2 or TRBV6-3 and TRBJ1-1, with D possibly TRBD1 on 5 matching bases. CDR3 length: 14 residues. V lost 6 bases to trimming and J lost 2 bases, with 13 bases between them. Per germline, CDR1 MNHEY and CDR2 SVGEGT. The CDR3 here is CASSRQPGNTEAFF. The CDR3 coding sequence is TGTGCCAGCAGCCGACAGCCAGGCAACACTGAAGCTTTCTTT.

The V call is TRBV6-5, the J call TRBJ2-1; 8 bases align to TRBD2. This CDR3 contains 16 residues. V trimming: 3 bases; J trimming: 2 bases; junction bases outside the gene matches: 6. CDR1 and CDR2 (germline): MNHEY, SVGAGI. The chain's CDR3 is CASSYGVSGTYNEQFF. CDR3 coding DNA: TGTGCCAGCAGTTATGGAGTTAGCGGGACCTACAATGAGCAGTTCTTC.

This chain uses TRBV7-3 with TRBJ1-1, with unresolved D. Per germline, CDR1 SGHTA and CDR2 FQGTGA. With 3 bases removed from V and 2 bases from J, the gap between germline ends came to 16 bases. The length of the CDR3 is 16 residues. The CDR3 reads CASSFLPGRINTEAFF. The CDR3 DNA follows: TGTGCCAGCAGCTTCCTCCCCGGGCGCATTAACACTGAAGCTTTCTTT.

This clonotype was counted a few times. The V and J genes are TRBV25-1 and TRBJ2-1; 9 positions agree with TRBD2. The CDR3 is made up of 17 amino acids. V shed 1 base, J shed 4 bases, and the junction held 8 bases outside the gene matches. The V gene's germline CDR1 is MGHDK and CDR2 SYGVNS. The CDR3 here is CASSESGGGARYNEQFF. CDR3 coding DNA: TGTGCCAGCAGTGAATCCGGCGGGGGGGCGAGGTACAATGAGCAGTTCTTC. Together with reference TRBV25-1 and TRBJ2-1, the CDR3 gives the full variable domain: EADIYQTPRYLVIGTGKKITLECSQTMGHDKMYWYQQDPGMELHLIHYSYGVNSTEKGDLSSESTVSRIRTEHFPLTLESARPSHTSQYLCASSESGGGARYNEQFFGPGTRLTVL.

The chain recombines TRBV11-2 with TRBJ1-2; D not resolved. CDR3 length equals 15 residues. The V end lost 0 bases, the J end lost 0 bases, and 8 bases lay between the germline ends. The germline gives CDR1 SGHAT, CDR2 FQNNGV. The DNA for the CDR3 is TGTGCCAGCAGCTTAGAAGGGTCCGCTAACTATGGCTACACCTTC. Amino acid sequence: CASSLEGSANYGYTF.

CDR3 sequence (DNA): TGTGCCAGCAGCTTAAACCCGTTCCACGAGCAGTACTTC. Translation: CASSLNPFHEQYF. The rearrangement uses TRBV27 and TRBJ2-7; D gene unclear. The germline V gene has CDR1 MNHEY and CDR2 SMNVEV (reference sequence). The CDR3 sequence is 13 residues long. V shed 6 bases and J shed 5 bases, with 14 bases lying between them.

This chain connects TRBV6-6 to TRBJ2-1; 12 nucleotides line up with TRBD2. Germline assignment: CDR1 MNHNY and CDR2 SVGAGI (reference sequence). CDR3 length: 13 residues. The CDR3 sequence is CAAGLAGFNEQFF. CDR3 coding DNA: TGTGCGGCCGGACTAGCGGGGTTCAATGAGCAGTTCTTC.

The chain has TRBV7-6 and TRBJ2-5; 8 bases are a match to TRBD2. With V trimmed by 5 bases and J by 5 bases, 10 bases remained unmatched. Germline CDR1 SGHVS, CDR2 FNYEAQ. The length of the CDR3 is 15 residues. The CDR3, as DNA: TGTGCCAGCAGCCCCCTGACGAGCGGGGGTGAGACCCAGTACTTC. Protein: CASSPLTSGGETQYF. The full variable domain, its missing parts supplied by reference TRBV7-6 and TRBJ2-5, is GAGVSQSPRYKVTKRGQDVALRCDPISGHVSLYWYRQALGQGPEFLTYFNYEAQQDKSGLPNDRFSAERPEGSISTLTIQRTEQRDSAMYRCASSPLTSGGETQYFGPGTRLLVL.

V gene TRBV7-6 combines with J gene TRBJ2-3, with D possibly TRBD2 on 5 matching bases. The V gene lost 3 bases and the J gene lost 6 bases, with 10 bases spanning the gap. From germline, CDR1 is SGHVS and CDR2 FNYEAQ. This CDR3 has 13 amino acids. CDR3 sequence: CASSFRRRDTQYF. As DNA, the CDR3 is TGTGCCAGCAGCTTTCGAAGGAGGGATACGCAGTATTTT. Looking up the rest from reference TRBV7-6 and TRBJ2-3 gives the full variable domain: GAGVSQSPRYKVTKRGQDVALRCDPISGHVSLYWYRQALGQGPEFLTYFNYEAQQDKSGLPNDRFSAERPEGSISTLTIQRTEQRDSAMYRCASSFRRRDTQYFGPGTRLTVL.

This clonotype showed up many times. V is TRBV7-9 and J is TRBJ2-3, with D maybe TRBD2 (5 bases). The V end lost 5 bases, the J end lost 9 bases, and 12 bases lay between the germline ends. Germline CDR1 and CDR2: SEHNR and FQNEAQ (reference sequence). This CDR3 region has 12 residues. The CDR3, as DNA: TGTGCCAGCAGCCCCCCGGGGAGCACGCAGTATTTT. Protein product: CASSPPGSTQYF.

This clonotype was detected a few times. V usage is TRBV27 and J usage is TRBJ2-1; D might be TRBD2 (5 bases). This CDR3 has 12 amino acids. Trimming took off 5 bases at V and 5 bases at J, with 7 bases between the two ends. Looked up from germline, CDR1 is MNHEY and CDR2 is SMNVEV (reference sequence). In DNA form, the CDR3 reads TGTGCCAGCAGTGGACTTGACAATGAGCAGTTCTTC. This gives the protein CASSGLDNEQFF.

V usage is TRBV5-6 and J usage is TRBJ2-7; D ambiguous. The CDR3 contains 14 residues. V was shortened by 4 bases and J by 3 bases, with 14 bases between the two germline ends. Germline CDR1 reads SGHDT; CDR2 reads YYEEEE. CDR3: CASSVGSGLYEQYF. The CDR3 nucleotides are TGTGCCAGCAGCGTTGGCTCAGGTCTCTACGAGCAGTACTTC.

CDR3 DNA sequence: TGCAGCTTCCAATCCGGGGGCCCGAACACTGAAGCTTTCTTT. It codes for CSFQSGGPNTEAFF. This chain joins TRBV29-1 and TRBJ1-1; TRBD1 might be the D (6 bases). Deletions cut 8 bases from V and 1 base from J, with 17 bases between. The V gene's germline CDR1 is SQVTM and CDR2 ANQGSEA. The CDR3 has 14 amino acids.

The V gene is TRBV7-9, the J gene TRBJ2-6; D call uncertain. Germline CDR1 and CDR2: SEHNR and FQNEAQ (reference sequence). Trimming cost V 8 bases and J 1 base, with 18 bases left between them. The CDR3 length is 17 residues. The DNA of the CDR3 is TGTGCCAGCTATAGTGGTCCCCTTACGTCTGGGGCCAACGTCCTGACTTTC. Translation: CASYSGPLTSGANVLTF. Combining the CDR3 with reference TRBV7-9 and TRBJ2-6 gives the whole variable domain DTGVSQNPRHKITKRGQNVTFRCDPISEHNRLYWYRQTLGQGPEFLTYFQNEAQLEKSRLLSDRFSAERPKGSFSTLEIQRTEQGDSAMYLCASYSGPLTSGANVLTFGAGSRLTVL.

There are a few counts of this clonotype. V is TRBV24-1 and J is TRBJ2-1; TRBD1 matches at 8 bases. V gave up 5 bases and J gave up 7 bases; unmatched junction bases: 9. Germline CDR1 is KGHDR and CDR2 is SFDVKD. This CDR3 is built from 15 residues. The CDR3 region has the DNA TGTGCCACCAGTGGGCGGACAGGGAAAGGGAATGAGCAGTTCTTC. Protein sequence: CATSGRTGKGNEQFF.

This clonotype was observed a handful of times. V is TRBV4-1 and J is TRBJ2-1; TRBD1 might be the D (5 bases). Germline loops: CDR1 MGHRA, CDR2 YSYEKL. The V end lost 1 base, the J end lost 8 bases, and 21 bases lay between the germline ends. This CDR3 is 17 amino acids long. CDR3 protein: CASSQVVGVRSFDEQFF. CDR3 DNA sequence: TGCGCCAGCAGCCAAGTTGTAGGGGTAAGGAGTTTCGATGAGCAGTTCTTC.

This clonotype was recorded once. The chain joins TRBV9 to TRBJ2-3, with D possibly matching TRBD2 (5 bases). Germline V gene lookup returns CDR1 SGDLS and CDR2 YYNGEE. This CDR3 comprises 16 residues. Between the trimmed V and J ends, which lost 4 bases and 1 base, there was a span of 16 bases. The CDR3 sequence: CASSPTDWYRTDTQYF. The CDR3 nucleotides are TGTGCCAGCAGCCCAACGGACTGGTACCGCACAGATACGCAGTATTTT. The entire variable domain, with the rest obtained from reference TRBV9 and TRBJ2-3, is as follows: DSGVTQTPKHLITATGQRVTLRCSPRSGDLSVYWYQQSLDQGLQFLIQYYNGEERAKGNILERFSAQQFPDLHSELNLSSLELGDSALYFCASSPTDWYRTDTQYFGPGTRLTVL.

This clonotype has a handful of counts. This chain connects TRBV2 to TRBJ1-1; D unclear. The germline CDR1 and CDR2 sequences are SNHLY and FYNNEI. The CDR3 has 11 amino acids. V was trimmed by 1 base and J by 10 bases, leaving 7 bases between them. CDR3 loop: CASSEGLVAFF. CDR3 bases: TGTGCCAGCAGTGAAGGTTTGGTAGCTTTCTTT.

This clonotype was found a few times. The genes are TRBV4-2 and TRBJ2-3; maybe TRBD2 (6 bases). Germline CDR1 reads LGHNA; CDR2 reads YNFKEQ. V shed 0 bases and J shed 2 bases, with 12 bases lying between them. This CDR3 has 16 amino acids. CDR3 sequence: CASSQDPSDNTDTQYF. The CDR3 DNA reads TGTGCCAGCAGCCAAGATCCTAGCGACAACACAGATACGCAGTATTTT.

This clonotype occurred a few times. The chain recombines TRBV5-1 with TRBJ2-1, with D possibly matching TRBD2 (5 bases). V was clipped by 0 bases and J by 3 bases, with 13 bases between them. Germline V gene lookup returns CDR1 SGHRS and CDR2 YFSETQ. The CDR3 has 16 residues. The CDR3 DNA reads as TGCGCCAGCAGCTTGGTCCTAGCTGAGATCTACAATGAGCAGTTCTTC. Encoded protein: CASSLVLAEIYNEQFF.

The sample holds a few counts of this clonotype. The chain has TRBV4-1 and TRBJ2-1, with D unclear. With 2 bases removed from V and 7 bases from J, the gap between germline ends came to 15 bases. Germline CDR1 reads MGHRA; CDR2 reads YSYEKL. CDR3 length equals 15 residues. DNA for the CDR3: TGCGCCAGCAGCCAATCTGGAATCAGGCGGAATGAGCAGTTCTTC. As protein: CASSQSGIRRNEQFF.